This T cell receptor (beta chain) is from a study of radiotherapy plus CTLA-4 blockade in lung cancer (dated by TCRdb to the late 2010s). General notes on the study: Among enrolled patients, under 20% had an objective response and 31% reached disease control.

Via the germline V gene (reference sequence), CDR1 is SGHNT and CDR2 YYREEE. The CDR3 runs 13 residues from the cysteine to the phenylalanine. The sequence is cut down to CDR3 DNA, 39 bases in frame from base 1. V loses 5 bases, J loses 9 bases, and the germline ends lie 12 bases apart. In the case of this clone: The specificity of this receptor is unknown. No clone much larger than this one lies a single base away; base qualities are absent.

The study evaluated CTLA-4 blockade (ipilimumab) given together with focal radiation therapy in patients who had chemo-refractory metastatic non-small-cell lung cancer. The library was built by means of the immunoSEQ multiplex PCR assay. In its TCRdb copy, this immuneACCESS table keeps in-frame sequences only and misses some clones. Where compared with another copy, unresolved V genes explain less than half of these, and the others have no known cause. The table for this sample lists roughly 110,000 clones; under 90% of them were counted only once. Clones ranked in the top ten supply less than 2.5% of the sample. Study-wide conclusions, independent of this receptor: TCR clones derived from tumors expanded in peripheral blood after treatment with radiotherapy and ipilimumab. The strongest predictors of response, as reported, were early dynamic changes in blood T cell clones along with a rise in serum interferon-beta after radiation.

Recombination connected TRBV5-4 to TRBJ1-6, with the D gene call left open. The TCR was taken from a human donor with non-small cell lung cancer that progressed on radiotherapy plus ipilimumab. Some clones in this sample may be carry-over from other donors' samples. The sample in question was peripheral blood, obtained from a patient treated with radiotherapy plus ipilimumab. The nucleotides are TGTGCCAGCAGTATAGAAGGGAGTTCACCCCTCCACTTT. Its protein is CASSIEGSSPLHF.